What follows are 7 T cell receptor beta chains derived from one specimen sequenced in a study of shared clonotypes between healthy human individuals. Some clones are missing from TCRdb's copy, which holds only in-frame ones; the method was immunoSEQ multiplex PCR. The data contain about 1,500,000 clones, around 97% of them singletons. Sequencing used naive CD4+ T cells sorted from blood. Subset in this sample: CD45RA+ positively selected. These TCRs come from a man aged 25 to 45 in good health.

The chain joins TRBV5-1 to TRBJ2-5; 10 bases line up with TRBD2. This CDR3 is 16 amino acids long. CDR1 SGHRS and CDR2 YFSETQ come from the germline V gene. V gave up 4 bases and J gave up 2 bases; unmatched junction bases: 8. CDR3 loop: CASSVRLAGRQETQYF. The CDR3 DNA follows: TGCGCCAGCAGCGTCCGACTAGCGGGTCGGCAAGAGACCCAGTACTTC.

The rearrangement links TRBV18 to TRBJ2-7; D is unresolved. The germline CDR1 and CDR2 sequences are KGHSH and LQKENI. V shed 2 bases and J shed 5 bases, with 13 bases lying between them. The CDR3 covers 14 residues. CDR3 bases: TGTGCCAGCTCACCAGGCGCCCGTCCCCACGAGCAGTACTTC. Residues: CASSPGARPHEQYF.

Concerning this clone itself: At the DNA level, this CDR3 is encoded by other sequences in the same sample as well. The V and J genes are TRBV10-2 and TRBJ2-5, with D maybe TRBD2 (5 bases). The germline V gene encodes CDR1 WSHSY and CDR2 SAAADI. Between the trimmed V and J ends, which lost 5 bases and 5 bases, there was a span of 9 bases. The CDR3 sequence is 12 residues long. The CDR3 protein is CASSPGGETQYF. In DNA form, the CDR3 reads TGCGCCAGCAGTCCGGGCGGGGAGACCCAGTACTTC.

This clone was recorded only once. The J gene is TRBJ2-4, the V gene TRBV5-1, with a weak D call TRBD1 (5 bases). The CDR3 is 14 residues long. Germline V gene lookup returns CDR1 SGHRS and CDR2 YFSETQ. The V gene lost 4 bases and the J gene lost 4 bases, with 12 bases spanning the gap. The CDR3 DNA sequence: TGCGCCAGCAGCCACGACAGTAGTAAAAACATTCAGTACTTC. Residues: CASSHDSSKNIQYF.

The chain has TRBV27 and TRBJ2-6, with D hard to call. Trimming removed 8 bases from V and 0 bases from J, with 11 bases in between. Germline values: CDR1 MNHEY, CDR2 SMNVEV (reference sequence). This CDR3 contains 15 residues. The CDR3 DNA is TGTGCCAGCGGAAGACGTAACTCTGGGGCCAACGTCCTGACTTTC. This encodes CASGRRNSGANVLTF. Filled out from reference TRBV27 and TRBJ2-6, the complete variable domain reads EAQVTQNPRYLITVTGKKLTVTCSQNMNHEYMSWYRQDPGLGLRQIYYSMNVEVTDKGDVPEGYKVSRKEKRNFPLILESPSPNQTSLYFCASGRRNSGANVLTFGAGSRLTVL.

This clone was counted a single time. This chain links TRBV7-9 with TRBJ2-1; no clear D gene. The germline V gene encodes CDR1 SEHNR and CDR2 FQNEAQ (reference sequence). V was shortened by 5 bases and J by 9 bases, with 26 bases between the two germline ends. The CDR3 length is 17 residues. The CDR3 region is CASSQKRGGSRATEQFF. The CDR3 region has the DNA TGTGCCAGCAGCCAGAAACGTGGCGGCTCACGAGCCACTGAGCAGTTCTTC.

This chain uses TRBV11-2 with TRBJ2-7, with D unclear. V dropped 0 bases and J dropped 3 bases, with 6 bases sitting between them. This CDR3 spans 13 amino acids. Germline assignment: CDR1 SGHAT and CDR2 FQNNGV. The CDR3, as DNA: TGTGCCAGCAGCTTAGATGCCTTCTACGAGCAGTACTTC. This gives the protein CASSLDAFYEQYF.